This is a list of T cell receptor beta chains from one sample in a study of vaccination effects on CD4 cells after COVID-19. Here immunoSEQ multiplex PCR was the method, and the copy in TCRdb shows in-frame clones only, minus some. The sample yields 40,000 to 50,000 clones, roughly 75% seen once. For these TCRs, the target antigens are not known. The material was CD4+ T cells from PBMCs cultured with a peptide pool, obtained before COVID-19 vaccination. These receptors originate from a human donor who had a prior SARS-CoV-2 infection. Each CDR3 is given with its conserved first and last residue. A D gene is named only where the DNA matches it firmly. The size entry is marked missing in some rows and otherwise reads once, few, many or a size class.

V	J	D	size	CDR3	DNA
TRBV18	TRBJ1-1	TRBD1	NA	CASSLVQGVNTEAFF	TGTGCCAGCTCTCTCGTGCAGGGGGTTAACACTGAAGCTTTCTTT
TRBV18	TRBJ1-1	NA	NA	CASSQGTEAEAFF	TGTGCCAGCTCACAAGGGACGGAAGCTGAAGCTTTCTTT
TRBV5-1	TRBJ1-1	TRBD1	few	CASSLTGQGGTEAFF	TGCGCCAGCAGCTTGACGGGACAGGGAGGGACTGAAGCTTTCTTT
TRBV3-1/TRBV3-2	TRBJ2-5	NA	NA	CASSQAEGVGETQYF	TGTGCCAGCAGCCAGGCGGAGGGTGTGGGGGAGACCCAGTACTTC
TRBV6-5	TRBJ2-4	TRBD1	NA	CASSPDRENIQYF	TGTGCCAGCAGCCCGGACAGGGAAAACATTCAGTACTTC
TRBV30	TRBJ2-7	TRBD1	NA	CAWSVRTGYEQYF	TGTGCCTGGAGTGTACGGACAGGTTACGAGCAGTACTTC
TRBV27	TRBJ2-2	TRBD1	NA	CASSPIRGLDGELFF	TGTGCCAGCAGTCCTATAAGGGGGCTCGACGGGGAGCTGTTTTTT
TRBV20-1	TRBJ2-3	NA	NA	CSTSGLDTQYF	TGCAGTACCTCAGGGCTAGATACGCAGTATTTT
TRBV9	TRBJ2-6	NA	NA	CASSVGVRRDLIDSGANVLTF	TGTGCCAGCAGCGTAGGGGTGCGGCGGGACTTAATTGACTCTGGGGCCAACGTCCTGACTTTC
TRBV6-5	TRBJ1-1	NA	few	CASSRTVMNTEAFF	TGTGCCAGCAGCCGGACAGTAATGAACACTGAAGCTTTCTTT
TRBV27	TRBJ1-5	TRBD1	NA	CASSTTGTEVKHSNQPQHF	TGTGCCAGCAGTACAACCGGGACAGAGGTTAAACATAGCAATCAGCCCCAGCATTTT
TRBV7-2	TRBJ1-4	TRBD1	NA	CASSFTGGTNEKLFF	TGTGCCAGCAGCTTTACAGGGGGGACTAATGAAAAACTGTTTTTT
TRBV15	TRBJ1-5	NA	NA	CATSRDRASLTQHF	TGTGCCACCAGCAGAGATCGAGCCAGCTTGACCCAGCATTTT
TRBV19	TRBJ2-7	NA	NA	CASSISWTRTRFYEQYF	TGTGCCAGTAGTATATCATGGACAAGGACTCGTTTTTACGAGCAGTACTTC
TRBV18	TRBJ2-2	NA	NA	CASSPQWIGTGELFF	TGTGCCAGCTCACCACAGTGGATCGGCACCGGGGAGCTGTTTTTT
TRBV5-8	TRBJ2-3	TRBD2	NA	CASSLGLAQSTDTQYF	TGTGCCAGCAGCTTAGGACTAGCGCAAAGCACAGATACGCAGTATTTT
TRBV4-1	TRBJ1-5	NA	NA	CASSQDFSFNQPQHF	TGCGCCAGCAGCCAAGATTTCAGCTTCAATCAGCCCCAGCATTTT
TRBV10-2	TRBJ2-5	NA	NA	CASSEVMVETQYF	TGCGCCAGCAGTGAGGTTATGGTGGAGACCCAGTACTTC
TRBV25-1	TRBJ1-2	NA	NA	CASRSREYGYTF	TGTGCCAGCAGATCCAGGGAATATGGCTACACCTTC
TRBV7-8	TRBJ2-3	TRBD2	NA	CASSLVRGLASSDTQYF	TGTGCCAGCAGCTTAGTTAGAGGACTAGCGTCATCAGATACGCAGTATTTT
TRBV7-9	TRBJ2-1	TRBD2	NA	CASRYRTSGGANEQFF	TGTGCCAGCAGGTACCGGACTAGCGGGGGGGCCAATGAGCAGTTCTTC
TRBV2	TRBJ2-7	TRBD2	NA	CASRQASGGAYEQYF	TGTGCCAGCAGGCAAGCTAGCGGGGGGGCCTACGAGCAGTACTTC
TRBV18	TRBJ2-3	NA	NA	CASSLNAGSTDTQYF	TGTGCCAGCTCACTGAACGCGGGAAGCACAGATACGCAGTATTTT
TRBV6-5	TRBJ1-1	NA	NA	CATQKTFANTEAFF	TGTGCCACCCAAAAGACCTTCGCGAACACTGAAGCTTTCTTT
TRBV15	TRBJ2-7	NA	NA	CATSRDGGLKRQYF	TGTGCCACCAGCAGAGATGGGGGCCTCAAGCGGCAGTACTTC
TRBV12-3/TRBV12-4	TRBJ1-5	TRBD1	once	CASSVTGVQPQHF	TGTGCCAGCAGTGTTACAGGGGTCCAGCCCCAGCATTTT
TRBV5-4	TRBJ2-1	TRBD2	NA	CASSSGTSGSSYNEQFF	TGTGCCAGCAGCTCCGGGACTAGCGGGAGCTCCTACAATGAGCAGTTCTTC
TRBV7-2	TRBJ2-7	NA	few	CASSLDWGRIYEQYF	TGTGCCAGCAGCTTAGACTGGGGACGGATCTACGAGCAGTACTTC
TRBV7-9	TRBJ2-5	NA	NA	CASAGNEETQYF	TGTGCCAGCGCAGGGAATGAAGAGACCCAGTACTTC
TRBV11-3	TRBJ2-3	NA	NA	CASSVTGPRHTQYF	TGTGCCAGCAGCGTAACAGGTCCAAGGCATACGCAGTATTTT
TRBV13	TRBJ2-3	NA	once	CASSLRSTDTQYF	TGTGCCAGCAGCTTAAGGTCCACAGATACGCAGTATTTT
TRBV19	TRBJ1-2	NA	NA	CASSIGEALYGYTF	TGTGCCAGTAGTATAGGGGAAGCTCTCTATGGCTACACCTTC
TRBV9	TRBJ2-2	NA	NA	CASSVVEWNTGELFF	TGTGCCAGCAGCGTAGTTGAGTGGAACACCGGGGAGCTGTTTTTT
TRBV6-5	TRBJ2-2	NA	NA	CASSYLAGHTGELFF	TGTGCCAGCAGTTACCTGGCAGGGCACACCGGGGAGCTGTTTTTT
TRBV2	TRBJ1-1	NA	NA	CASSELGAGDTDTEAFF	TGTGCCAGCAGTGAACTAGGGGCCGGAGACACCGACACTGAAGCTTTCTTT
TRBV7-9	TRBJ1-6	NA	NA	CASSLVGDSSPLHF	TGTGCCAGCAGCTTAGTCGGGGATTCATCACCCCTCCACTTT
TRBV18	TRBJ2-1	TRBD2	NA	CASSPRFHSGTSKSSYNEQFF	TGTGCCAGCTCACCACGGTTTCATAGCGGGACTTCTAAGAGCTCCTACAATGAGCAGTTCTTC
TRBV4-3	TRBJ1-4	TRBD1	NA	CASTADRTNEKLFF	TGCGCCAGCACCGCGGACAGGACTAATGAAAAACTGTTTTTT
TRBV5-4	TRBJ1-6	NA	NA	CASSYFSYNSPLHF	TGTGCCAGCAGCTATTTCTCCTATAATTCACCCCTCCACTTT
TRBV9	TRBJ1-2	NA	NA	CASSVGVGVYGYTF	TGTGCCAGCAGCGTAGGTGTAGGGGTCTATGGCTACACCTTC
TRBV7-8	TRBJ1-5	NA	NA	CASSLFHNQPQHF	TGTGCCAGCAGCTTATTTCACAACCAGCCCCAGCATTTT
TRBV6-2/TRBV6-3	TRBJ2-1	TRBD2	NA	CASSSPGRGGNEQFF	TGTGCCAGCAGTTCCCCGGGGAGGGGCGGGAATGAGCAGTTCTTC
TRBV14	TRBJ2-1	NA	NA	CASSRLGPDYNEQFF	TGTGCCAGCAGCCGGTTAGGACCGGACTACAATGAGCAGTTCTTC